A selection of T cell receptor beta chains follows, all from one sample in a study of blood T cell repertoires in COVID-19. TCRdb's copy holds only in-frame clones and misses some; the assay was immunoSEQ multiplex PCR. This table has around 170,000 clones, around 83% appearing once. Sequencing used peripheral blood. Receptor source: a woman aged 25 to 39 with active or convalescent COVID-19. Both conserved end residues are part of each CDR3. Each record gives: clone size, J gene, CDR3 length, D gene, V gene, CDR3 protein, CDR3 DNA. D genes are given only for firm matches. The size of a clone is reported for some rows only, either as once, few or many, or as a class for expanded clones.

clone_size: .; j_call: TRBJ1-3; cdr3_length: 14; d_call: .; v_call: TRBV6-2/TRBV6-3; cdr3_aa: CASSYSGSGNTIYF; cdr3_nt: TGTGCCAGCAGTTACTCCGGCTCTGGAAACACCATATATTTT
clone_size: .; j_call: TRBJ2-7; cdr3_length: 15; d_call: TRBD2; v_call: TRBV27; cdr3_aa: CASSFGLAGVWEQYF; cdr3_nt: TGTGCCAGCAGTTTCGGACTAGCGGGAGTTTGGGAGCAGTACTTC
clone_size: .; j_call: TRBJ1-5; cdr3_length: 13; d_call: .; v_call: TRBV3-1/TRBV3-2; cdr3_aa: CASSQAGAQPQHF; cdr3_nt: TGTGCCAGCAGCCAAGCAGGGGCCCAGCCCCAGCATTTT
clone_size: few; j_call: TRBJ2-7; cdr3_length: 13; d_call: .; v_call: TRBV27; cdr3_aa: CASRAGALYEQYF; cdr3_nt: TGTGCCAGCAGGGCAGGGGCGCTATACGAGCAGTACTTC
clone_size: .; j_call: TRBJ1-5; cdr3_length: 18; d_call: TRBD1; v_call: TRBV15; cdr3_aa: CATSREGQGTYSNQPQHF; cdr3_nt: TGTGCCACCAGCAGGGAGGGACAGGGGACTTATAGCAATCAGCCCCAGCATTTT
clone_size: once; j_call: TRBJ2-7; cdr3_length: 14; d_call: .; v_call: TRBV24-1; cdr3_aa: CATSDPAGAYEQYF; cdr3_nt: TGTGCCACCAGTGATCCCGCCGGGGCCTACGAGCAGTACTTC
clone_size: once; j_call: TRBJ1-2; cdr3_length: 16; d_call: TRBD1; v_call: TRBV2; cdr3_aa: CASRPSGTGGFYGYTF; cdr3_nt: TGTGCCAGCAGGCCGAGTGGGACAGGGGGCTTCTATGGCTACACCTTC
clone_size: .; j_call: TRBJ1-4; cdr3_length: 16; d_call: .; v_call: TRBV6-2/TRBV6-3; cdr3_aa: CASSYSSSGVAEKLFF; cdr3_nt: TGTGCCAGCAGTTACTCCTCATCAGGGGTCGCTGAAAAACTGTTTTTT
clone_size: .; j_call: TRBJ1-4; cdr3_length: 15; d_call: .; v_call: TRBV7-2; cdr3_aa: CASSWFEGQNEKLFF; cdr3_nt: TGTGCCAGCAGCTGGTTTGAGGGCCAGAATGAAAAACTGTTTTTT
clone_size: .; j_call: TRBJ1-1; cdr3_length: 15; d_call: .; v_call: TRBV7-2; cdr3_aa: CASSAVRGVNTEAFF; cdr3_nt: TGTGCCAGCAGCGCAGTACGGGGAGTAAACACTGAAGCTTTCTTT
clone_size: .; j_call: TRBJ2-1; cdr3_length: 11; d_call: .; v_call: TRBV20-1; cdr3_aa: CSARIPSGQFF; cdr3_nt: TGCAGTGCTAGAATCCCCTCCGGGCAGTTCTTC
clone_size: .; j_call: TRBJ1-2; cdr3_length: 14; d_call: .; v_call: TRBV28; cdr3_aa: CASSLPPIRYGYTF; cdr3_nt: TGTGCCAGCAGTTTACCCCCTATCCGCTATGGCTACACCTTC
clone_size: .; j_call: TRBJ1-4; cdr3_length: 18; d_call: TRBD1; v_call: TRBV2; cdr3_aa: CASSVRTGGAARNEKLFF; cdr3_nt: TGTGCCAGCAGTGTCCGGACAGGGGGCGCTGCCCGTAATGAAAAACTGTTTTTT
clone_size: .; j_call: TRBJ1-5; cdr3_length: 16; d_call: .; v_call: TRBV27; cdr3_aa: CASRNSGLLGNQPQHF; cdr3_nt: TGTGCCAGCAGGAATTCAGGGCTGCTTGGCAATCAGCCCCAGCATTTT
clone_size: .; j_call: TRBJ1-1; cdr3_length: 16; d_call: .; v_call: TRBV2; cdr3_aa: CASTLRAGVLNTEAFF; cdr3_nt: TGTGCCAGCACCCTCCGGGCGGGGGTCCTGAACACTGAAGCTTTCTTT
clone_size: .; j_call: TRBJ2-1; cdr3_length: 17; d_call: TRBD2; v_call: TRBV3-1/TRBV3-2; cdr3_aa: CASSQYGLAGGRNEQFF; cdr3_nt: TGTGCCAGCAGCCAATATGGACTAGCGGGGGGGCGCAATGAGCAGTTCTTC
clone_size: .; j_call: TRBJ2-3; cdr3_length: 14; d_call: TRBD1; v_call: TRBV28; cdr3_aa: CASSPDRGWDTQYF; cdr3_nt: TGTGCCAGCAGTCCGGACAGGGGGTGGGATACGCAGTATTTT
clone_size: .; j_call: TRBJ1-1; cdr3_length: 15; d_call: .; v_call: TRBV14; cdr3_aa: CASSQEYASNTEAFF; cdr3_nt: TGTGCCAGCAGCCAAGAATATGCCAGTAACACTGAAGCTTTCTTT
clone_size: .; j_call: TRBJ2-7; cdr3_length: 15; d_call: .; v_call: TRBV5-6; cdr3_aa: CASSWGRDTSYEQYF; cdr3_nt: TGTGCCAGCAGCTGGGGGAGGGACACTTCCTACGAGCAGTACTTC
clone_size: .; j_call: TRBJ2-3; cdr3_length: 17; d_call: TRBD2; v_call: TRBV7-2; cdr3_aa: CASSSPLGGGGSLTQYF; cdr3_nt: TGTGCCAGCAGCTCCCCCCTGGGCGGGGGGGGCTCCCTGACGCAGTATTTT
clone_size: once; j_call: TRBJ2-1; cdr3_length: 16; d_call: .; v_call: TRBV3-1/TRBV3-2; cdr3_aa: CASSRCWRAGFCEQFF; cdr3_nt: TGTGCCAGCAGCCGATGTTGGAGGGCGGGGTTTTGTGAGCAGTTCTTC
clone_size: few; j_call: TRBJ1-1; cdr3_length: 13; d_call: .; v_call: TRBV9; cdr3_aa: CASSVGPGQPAFF; cdr3_nt: TGTGCCAGCAGCGTCGGCCCAGGACAGCCTGCTTTCTTT
clone_size: few; j_call: TRBJ1-6; cdr3_length: 10; d_call: .; v_call: TRBV2; cdr3_aa: CASSDFFLHF; cdr3_nt: TGTGCCAGCAGTGACTTCTTTCTCCACTTT
clone_size: .; j_call: TRBJ2-1; cdr3_length: 15; d_call: TRBD2; v_call: TRBV11-2; cdr3_aa: CASSLTGTKWGEQFF; cdr3_nt: TGTGCCAGCAGCTTAACCGGGACTAAATGGGGTGAGCAGTTCTTC